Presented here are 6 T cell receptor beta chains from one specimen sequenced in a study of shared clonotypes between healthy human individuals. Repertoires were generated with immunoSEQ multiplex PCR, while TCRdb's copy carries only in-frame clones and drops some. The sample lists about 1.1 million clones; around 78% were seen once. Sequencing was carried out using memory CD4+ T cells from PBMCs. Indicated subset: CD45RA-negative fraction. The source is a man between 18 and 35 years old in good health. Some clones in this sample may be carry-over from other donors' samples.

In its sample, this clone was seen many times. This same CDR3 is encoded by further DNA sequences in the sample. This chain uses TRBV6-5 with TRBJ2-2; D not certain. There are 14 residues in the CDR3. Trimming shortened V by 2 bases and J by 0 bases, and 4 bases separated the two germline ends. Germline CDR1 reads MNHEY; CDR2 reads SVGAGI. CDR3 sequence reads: CASSYAPNTGELFF. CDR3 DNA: TGTGCCAGCAGTTACGCCCCGAACACCGGGGAGCTGTTTTTT.

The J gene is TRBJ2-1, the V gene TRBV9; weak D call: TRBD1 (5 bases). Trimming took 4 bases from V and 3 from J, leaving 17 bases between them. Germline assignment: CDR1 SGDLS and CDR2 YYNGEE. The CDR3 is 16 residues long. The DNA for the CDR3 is TGTGCCAGCAGCACACACCCGACAGCACTCTACAATGAGCAGTTCTTC. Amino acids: CASSTHPTALYNEQFF.

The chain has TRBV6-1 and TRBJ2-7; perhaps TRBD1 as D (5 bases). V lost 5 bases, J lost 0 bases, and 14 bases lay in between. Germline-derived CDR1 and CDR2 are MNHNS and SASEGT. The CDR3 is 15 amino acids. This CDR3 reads CASSNHPGHSYEQYF. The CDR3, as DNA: TGTGCCAGCAGTAATCATCCCGGACACTCCTACGAGCAGTACTTC.

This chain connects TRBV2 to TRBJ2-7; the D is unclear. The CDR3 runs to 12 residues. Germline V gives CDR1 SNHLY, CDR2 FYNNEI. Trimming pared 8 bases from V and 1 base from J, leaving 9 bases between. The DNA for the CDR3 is TGTGCCAGCCGGTCGCAGTCCTACGAGCAGTACTTC. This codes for CASRSQSYEQYF.

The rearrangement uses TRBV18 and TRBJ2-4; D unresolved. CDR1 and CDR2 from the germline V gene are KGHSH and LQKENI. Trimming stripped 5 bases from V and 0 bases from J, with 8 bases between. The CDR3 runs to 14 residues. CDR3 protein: CASSMTVAKNIQYF. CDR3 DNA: TGTGCCAGCTCAATGACGGTAGCCAAAAACATTCAGTACTTC.

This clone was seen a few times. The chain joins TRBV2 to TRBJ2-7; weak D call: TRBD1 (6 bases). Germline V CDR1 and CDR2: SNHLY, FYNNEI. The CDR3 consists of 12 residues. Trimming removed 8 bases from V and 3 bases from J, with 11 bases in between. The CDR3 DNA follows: TGTGCCAGCGGACAGAACTACTACGAGCAGTACTTC. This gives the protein CASGQNYYEQYF. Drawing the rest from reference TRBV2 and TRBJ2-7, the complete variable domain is EPEVTQTPSHQVTQMGQEVILRCVPISNHLYFYWYRQILGQKVEFLVSFYNNEISEKSEIFDDQFSVERPDGSNFTLKIRSTKLEDSAMYFCASGQNYYEQYFGPGTRLTVT.